The 20 T cell receptor beta chains listed next were all sequenced from one sample in a study of early T cells in non-severe SARS-CoV-2 infection (dated by TCRdb to the early 2020s). The library came from 5' RACE. Reads for this sample came from a NextSeq 500. TCRdb applied fastp at Q25 and MiXCR to the public reads, then kept only in-frame beta chains. Rows matching on CDR3 protein sequence are summarized as one entry with the most common DNA and genes. The sample table shows some 85,000 distinct CDR3 sequences, and roughly an eighth are seen once. Clones ranked in the top ten supply around 1.5% of the sample. The sample was whole blood. These TCRs come from an adult who was a healthcare worker with PCR-confirmed SARS-CoV-2 infection or an uninfected control (not recorded which).

This clonotype was picked up many times. This chain links TRBV7-3 with TRBJ1-1, with D possibly TRBD1 on 5 matching bases. The V and J ends lost 4 bases and 4 bases respectively, with 25 bases between them. Per germline, CDR1 SGHTA and CDR2 FQGTGA. This CDR3 region has 18 residues. CDR3 sequence reads: CASSSTGVGERVITEAFF. In DNA, the CDR3 is TGTGCCAGCAGCTCTACGGGGGTAGGCGAGCGGGTGATCACTGAAGCTTTCTTT.

This clonotype was found a few times. The chain joins TRBV5-1 to TRBJ2-2; 9 bases align to TRBD1. Germline CDR1 is SGHRS and CDR2 is YFSETQ. This CDR3 is 14 amino acids long. V lost 2 bases and J lost 7; bases outside the gene matches: 3. The CDR3 coding sequence is TGCGCCAGCAGCTTCCGGGACAGGGACGGGGAGCTGTTTTTT. Residues: CASSFRDRDGELFF.

This rearrangement joins TRBV14 to TRBJ1-1; 8 bases line up with TRBD1. The germline V gene has CDR1 SGHDN and CDR2 FVKESK. This CDR3 has 13 residues. With V trimmed by 7 bases and J by 6 bases, 7 bases remained unmatched. The CDR3 reads CASTSTTGAEAFF. In DNA, the CDR3 is TGTGCCAGCACCTCCACGACAGGGGCTGAAGCTTTCTTT.

The table lists this clonotype with many counts. The V call is TRBV3-1, the J call TRBJ2-5, with D hard to call. The CDR3 has 13 amino acids. From germline, CDR1 is LGHDT and CDR2 YNNKEL (reference sequence). Trimming cost V 8 bases and J 4 bases, with 14 bases left between them. The CDR3 coding sequence is TGTGCCAGCGGCTCAGCCGAGGTAGAGACCCAGTACTTC. The encoded protein is CASGSAEVETQYF.

In its sample, this clonotype was seen many times. The chain links TRBV11-2 to TRBJ2-5; tentative D call: TRBD2 (6 bases). This CDR3 region has 17 residues. V was clipped by 3 bases and J by 5 bases, with 22 bases between them. Germline V lookup: CDR1 SGHAT, CDR2 FQNNGV. The CDR3 sequence is CASSFTNRGLPRETQYF. In DNA, the CDR3 is TGTGCCAGCAGCTTTACGAACCGGGGACTCCCGAGGGAGACCCAGTACTTC.

The sample holds many counts of this clonotype. The chain is built from TRBV30 and TRBJ2-7; perhaps D is TRBD1 or TRBD2 (5 bases each). Trimming shortened V by 2 bases and J by 0 bases, and 8 bases separated the two germline ends. Germline lookup yields CDR1 GTSNPN and CDR2 SVGIG (reference sequence). The CDR3 has 13 amino acids. The CDR3 region has the DNA TGTGCCTGGAGTACTGGGGGCTCCTACGAGCAGTACTTC. Its protein is CAWSTGGSYEQYF.

In this sample, this clonotype turned up many times. V is TRBV18 and J is TRBJ1-2; D is undetermined. Germline V gene data show CDR1 as KGHSH and CDR2 as LQKENI. CDR3 length equals 15 residues. V was cut by 3 bases and J by 5 bases, with 16 bases left in between. The CDR3 nucleotides are TGTGCCAGCTCACCCCCCGAATGGACGGTTTATGGCTACACCTTC. This encodes CASSPPEWTVYGYTF.

This clonotype was detected many times. The V gene is TRBV10-2, the J gene TRBJ2-3, with 15 bases lining up with TRBD2. The J segment lost 7 bases and the V segment lost 7 bases, leaving 6 bases of the junction unmatched. The CDR3 is made up of 15 amino acids. Germline CDR1 reads WSHSY; CDR2 reads SAAADI. CDR3 DNA sequence: TGCGCCAGCATTGGACTAGCGGGGGGGCCGAATACGCAGTATTTT. Protein product: CASIGLAGGPNTQYF.

This clonotype was seen many times. This sequence joins TRBV6-2 or TRBV6-3 and TRBJ1-1; no definite D call. The CDR3 runs to 12 residues. Trimming took 5 bases from V and 1 from J, leaving 5 bases between them. Germline CDR1 and CDR2: MNHEY and SVGEGT. The CDR3 spells CASSRTNTEAFF. The CDR3 DNA is TGTGCCAGCAGTAGAACGAACACTGAAGCTTTCTTT.

This clonotype was found a few times. The chain combines TRBV20-1 with TRBJ2-7, with D perhaps matching TRBD1 or TRBD2 (6 bases each). Trimming shortened V by 0 bases and J by 2 bases, and 14 bases separated the two germline ends. The CDR3 is made up of 15 amino acids. In germline, CDR1 is DFQATT, CDR2 SNEGSKA (reference sequence). Here the CDR3 DNA reads TGCAGTGCTAGAGATGAAGGGGGGTCCCCCTACGAGCAGTACTTC. This translates into CSARDEGGSPYEQYF.

This clonotype was counted a few times. V gene TRBV2 combines with J gene TRBJ1-1; no firm D call. The CDR3 runs to 12 residues. Trimming took off 7 bases at V and 3 bases at J, with 9 bases between the two ends. The germline CDR1 and CDR2 sequences are SNHLY and FYNNEI. The chain's CDR3 is CASIPADTEAFF. The CDR3, as DNA: TGTGCCAGCATCCCAGCCGACACTGAAGCTTTCTTT.

The chain has TRBV9 and TRBJ2-1; tentatively, D is TRBD2 (6 bases). Trimming took off 4 bases at V and 8 bases at J, with 13 bases between the two ends. The CDR3 totals 13 residues. Germline lookup yields CDR1 SGDLS and CDR2 YYNGEE. CDR3 nucleotide sequence: TGTGCCAGCAGCCCCCAGCCGGGGGATGAGCAGTTCTTC. Protein product: CASSPQPGDEQFF.

This clonotype has more than one count but fewer than ten. The CDR3 nucleotides are TGTGCCAGCAGCAAGACAGGGATATATGATTCACCCCTCCACTTT. Translation gives CASSKTGIYDSPLHF. The chain uses TRBV5-4 and TRBJ1-6; TRBD1 matches 7 bases. V was pared by 4 bases and J by 8 bases, with 9 bases of the junction left unmatched. This CDR3 region has 15 residues. Germline V gives CDR1 SGHNT, CDR2 YYREEE (reference sequence).

Ten or more counts support this clonotype. The chain links TRBV7-2 to TRBJ2-2; a possible D gene is TRBD2 (6 bases). Trimming stripped 0 bases from V and 2 bases from J, with 10 bases between. Germline V gene data show CDR1 as SGHTA and CDR2 as FQGNSA. The CDR3 is 16 residues long. CDR3 sequence reads: CASSLAWRGNTGELFF. Written as DNA, the CDR3 is TGTGCCAGCAGCTTAGCGTGGCGGGGAAACACCGGGGAGCTGTTTTTT.

In this sample, this clonotype turned up a few times. The V call is TRBV29-1, the J call TRBJ1-2, with unresolved D. Trimming cost V 7 bases and J 6 bases, with 12 bases left between them. This CDR3 is built from 11 residues. Germline values: CDR1 SQVTM, CDR2 ANQGSEA. The DNA of the CDR3 is TGCAGCGCCCGGAGAGGAGATGGCTACACCTTC. It yields the protein CSARRGDGYTF.

As concerns this clonotype: The junction and the germline gene differ at one end; a read error may be behind it. V gene TRBV7-9 combines with J gene TRBJ2-3, with 8 bases matching TRBD1. The germline CDR1 and CDR2 sequences are SEHNR and FQNEAQ (reference sequence). This CDR3 contains 15 residues. The CDR3 nucleotides are TGTGTCAGCAGCCTGACAGGGGCTAGCACAGATACGCAGTATTTT. It yields the protein CVSSLTGASTDTQYF.

This chain connects TRBV12-3 or TRBV12-4 to TRBJ1-1; 7 nucleotides line up with TRBD1. V lost 4 bases and J lost 5; bases outside the gene matches: 13. The CDR3 loop spans 16 amino acids. CDR3: CASSYELGPGGTEAFF. DNA for the CDR3: TGTGCCAGCAGTTATGAGTTAGGTCCAGGGGGGACTGAAGCTTTCTTT.

By sample share, this clonotype is medium-sized. The V gene is TRBV12-3 or TRBV12-4, the J gene TRBJ1-2; D is ambiguous. The length of the CDR3 is 16 residues. The germline V and J ends were trimmed by 5 bases and 5 bases, with 21 bases remaining between them. The CDR3 protein is CASSPPRVHSFYGYTF. The CDR3 coding sequence is TGTGCCAGCAGTCCCCCCCGGGTCCACTCTTTTTATGGCTACACCTTC.

A few counts support this clonotype. V gene TRBV10-1 combines with J gene TRBJ2-3; a weak D match, TRBD2 (6 bases). The CDR3 has 14 amino acids. Trimming cost V 6 bases and J 1 base, with 11 bases left between them. Per germline, CDR1 WNHNN and CDR2 SYGVQD (reference sequence). The CDR3 nucleotides are TGCGCCAGCAGCGAAAGCGGGCGCACAGATACGCAGTATTTT. This sequence encodes CASSESGRTDTQYF.

J is TRBJ2-1 and V is TRBV12-3 or TRBV12-4; TRBD2 might be the D (7 bases). The V and J ends lost 8 bases and 6 bases respectively, with 20 bases between them. This CDR3 has 15 amino acids. The CDR3 DNA sequence: TGTGCCAGCTCTTACCGGGGGGCCCTTCCCAATGAGCAGTTCTTC. Translated: CASSYRGALPNEQFF.